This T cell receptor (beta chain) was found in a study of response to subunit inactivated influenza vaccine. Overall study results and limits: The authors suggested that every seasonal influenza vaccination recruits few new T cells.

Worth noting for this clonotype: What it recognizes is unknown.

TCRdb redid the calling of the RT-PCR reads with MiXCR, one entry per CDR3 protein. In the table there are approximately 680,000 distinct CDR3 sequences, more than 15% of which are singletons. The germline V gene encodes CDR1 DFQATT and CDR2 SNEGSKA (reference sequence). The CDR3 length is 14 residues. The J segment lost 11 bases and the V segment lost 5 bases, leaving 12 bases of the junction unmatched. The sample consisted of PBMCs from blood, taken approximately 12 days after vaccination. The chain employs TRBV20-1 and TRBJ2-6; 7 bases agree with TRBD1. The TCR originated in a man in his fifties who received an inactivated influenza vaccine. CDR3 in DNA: TGCAGTGCTTTGGCTACAGGGGCCCCCCACGTCCTGACTTTC. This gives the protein CSALATGAPHVLTF.